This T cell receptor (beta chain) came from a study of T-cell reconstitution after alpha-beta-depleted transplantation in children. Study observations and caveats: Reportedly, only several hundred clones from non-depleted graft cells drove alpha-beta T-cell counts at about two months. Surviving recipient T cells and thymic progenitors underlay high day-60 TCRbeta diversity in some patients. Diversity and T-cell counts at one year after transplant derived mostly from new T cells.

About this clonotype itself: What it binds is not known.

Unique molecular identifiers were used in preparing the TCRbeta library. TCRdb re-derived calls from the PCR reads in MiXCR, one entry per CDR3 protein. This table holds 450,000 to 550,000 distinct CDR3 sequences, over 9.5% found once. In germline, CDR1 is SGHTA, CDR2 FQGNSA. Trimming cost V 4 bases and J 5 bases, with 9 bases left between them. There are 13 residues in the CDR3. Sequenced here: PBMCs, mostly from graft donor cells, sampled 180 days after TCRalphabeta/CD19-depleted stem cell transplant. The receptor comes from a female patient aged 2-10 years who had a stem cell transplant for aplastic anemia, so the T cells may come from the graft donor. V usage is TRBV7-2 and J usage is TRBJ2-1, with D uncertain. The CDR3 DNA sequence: TGTGCCAGCAGCTCCCCATTCGACAATGAGCAGTTCTTC. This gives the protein CASSSPFDNEQFF.